The 30 T cell receptor beta chains presented below share a single source sample, sequenced in a study of OX40 agonist ivuxolimab in advanced cancers. Here immunoSEQ multiplex PCR was the method, and the copy in TCRdb shows in-frame clones only, minus some. The sample consists of roughly 53,000 clones, 70% to 85% of them appearing once. The sequencing here drew on CD4+ or CD8+ T cells sorted from blood, taken in a trial of the OX40 agonist ivuxolimab. The receptor source for this set is an adult with an advanced solid tumor such as melanoma, head and neck, liver or kidney cancer.

CDR3 region: CAWSVPGGDTQYF. In nucleotides, the CDR3 is TGTGCCTGGAGTGTCCCAGGGGGGGATACGCAGTATTTT. The chain uses TRBV30 and TRBJ2-3, with D possibly matching TRBD1 (7 bases). This CDR3 has 13 amino acids. The ends were cut back, 0 bases at V and 6 bases at J, with 10 bases in the middle. Germline V gives CDR1 GTSNPN, CDR2 SVGIG (reference sequence).

The rearrangement links TRBV28 to TRBJ1-2; tentatively, D is TRBD1 (6 bases). The ends were cut back, 3 bases at V and 5 bases at J, with 13 bases in the middle. In germline, CDR1 is MDHEN, CDR2 SYDVKM. The CDR3 runs 14 residues. In nucleotides, the CDR3 is TGTGCCAGCAGTTTTAGACAGGCTCATTATGGCTACACCTTC. It is translated as CASSFRQAHYGYTF.

V and J are TRBV18 and TRBJ1-5; no definite D call. Trimming stripped 2 bases from V and 3 bases from J, with 5 bases between. Looked up from germline, CDR1 is KGHSH and CDR2 is LQKENI. The CDR3 contains 13 residues. Here the CDR3 reads CASSPGDNQPQHF. The CDR3 nucleotides read TGTGCCAGCTCACCAGGGGACAATCAGCCCCAGCATTTT.

The chain joins TRBV19 to TRBJ1-1, with D possibly TRBD1 on 5 matching bases. Germline assignment: CDR1 LNHDA and CDR2 SQIVND (reference sequence). The length of the CDR3 is 13 residues. V lost 8 bases to trimming and J lost 0 bases, with 10 bases between them. The CDR3 protein is CASATVMNTEAFF. The CDR3 nucleotides are TGTGCCAGTGCGACAGTTATGAACACTGAAGCTTTCTTT.

V usage is TRBV19 and J usage is TRBJ1-5, with D hard to call. CDR3 length equals 15 residues. V dropped 6 bases and J dropped 3 bases, with 15 bases sitting between them. CDR1 and CDR2 from the germline V gene are LNHDA and SQIVND (reference sequence). The CDR3 DNA follows: TGTGCCAGTAGCCCCAATGCGCAGCACAATCAGCCCCAGCATTTT. Translation gives CASSPNAQHNQPQHF.

The V gene is TRBV18, the J gene TRBJ2-3; 7 nucleotides line up with TRBD2. Germline V gene data show CDR1 as KGHSH and CDR2 as LQKENI. The CDR3 has 16 residues. The V and J ends lost 6 bases and 3 bases, in that order; junction bases with no gene match: 12. The CDR3 DNA sequence: TGTGCCAGCTCCCCGCGGGAGCGGGCAACAACAGATACGCAGTATTTT. Residues: CASSPRERATTDTQYF.

V is TRBV2 and J is TRBJ2-1; D is unclear. The CDR3 is 15 amino acids. The germline V gene has CDR1 SNHLY and CDR2 FYNNEI. Trimming pared 0 bases from V and 4 bases from J, leaving 10 bases between. CDR3 sequence: CASSEARQAYNEQFF. CDR3 nucleotide sequence: TGTGCCAGCAGTGAAGCACGGCAGGCTTACAATGAGCAGTTCTTC.

V and J are TRBV29-1 and TRBJ1-2, with 8 positions matching TRBD1. CDR3 length equals 13 residues. After removal of 6 bases from V and 3 bases from J, the junction contained 6 bases not matched to a gene. The germline gives CDR1 SQVTM, CDR2 ANQGSEA. CDR3 bases: TGCAGCGTAGGAACAGGGGGGGACTATGGCTACACCTTC. Encoded protein: CSVGTGGDYGYTF.

The chain joins TRBV30 to TRBJ1-2; D may be TRBD1 (6 bases). V shed 1 base and J shed 10 bases, with 16 bases lying between them. The CDR3 contains 13 residues. Germline CDR1 reads GTSNPN; CDR2 reads SVGIG (reference sequence). In DNA form, the CDR3 reads TGTGCCTGGAGTGCCTCTCTATCGGGACACTACACCTTC. This gives the protein CAWSASLSGHYTF.

The rearrangement uses TRBV4-2 and TRBJ1-1, with 7 bases fitting TRBD1. J was trimmed by 0 bases and V by 5 bases; bases with no gene match: 6. The CDR3 is made up of 15 amino acids. Germline assignment: CDR1 LGHNA and CDR2 YNFKEQ. The CDR3 region has the DNA TGTGCCAGCAGCGGTAAGGACAGGATGAACACTGAAGCTTTCTTT. Translating gives CASSGKDRMNTEAFF.

The chain uses TRBV6-6 and TRBJ2-5; possible D gene TRBD1, 7 bases. The ends were cut back, 2 bases at V and 5 bases at J, with 12 bases in the middle. The CDR3 has 14 amino acids. The V gene's germline CDR1 is MNHNY and CDR2 SVGAGI (reference sequence). CDR3 coding DNA: TGTGCCAGCAGTTACGGAGGGGGCGCTGAGACCCAGTACTTC. Protein product: CASSYGGGAETQYF.

The CDR3 here is CASSVSGGERNYGYTF. CDR3 DNA sequence: TGTGCCAGCAGTGTATCGGGGGGCGAGCGGAACTATGGCTACACCTTC. This rearrangement joins TRBV2 to TRBJ1-2, with a possible D match to TRBD1 (6 bases). V lost 4 bases and J 2 bases, leaving 17 bases between the germline ends. Per the germline V gene, CDR1 is SNHLY and CDR2 is FYNNEI. The CDR3 extends over 16 amino acids.

The chain carries TRBV5-1 and TRBJ2-1, with 14 nucleotides matching TRBD2. Germline CDR1 SGHRS, CDR2 YFSETQ. The CDR3 loop spans 17 amino acids. With 3 bases clipped from V and 10 bases from J, the junction kept 12 bases outside the gene matches. This CDR3 reads CASSSGAGTSGRSEQFF. In nucleotides, the CDR3 is TGCGCCAGCAGCTCGGGCGCCGGGACTAGCGGGAGATCGGAGCAGTTCTTC.

CDR3 amino acids: CASREQGAGGYTF. CDR3 nucleotide sequence: TGCGCCAGCAGAGAACAGGGGGCGGGCGGCTACACCTTC. The V gene is TRBV5-1, the J gene TRBJ1-2, with 9 bases fitting TRBD1. This CDR3 spans 13 amino acids. Germline CDR1 reads SGHRS; CDR2 reads YFSETQ. After removal of 5 bases from V and 8 bases from J, the junction contained 7 bases not matched to a gene.

The chain recombines TRBV27 with TRBJ2-5; D is undetermined. Germline V gene lookup returns CDR1 MNHEY and CDR2 SMNVEV (reference sequence). The V gene lost 2 bases and the J gene lost 1 base, with 14 bases spanning the gap. The CDR3 covers 16 residues. This chain's CDR3 is CASSLNGRRLQETQYF. Written as DNA, the CDR3 is TGTGCCAGCAGTTTAAACGGACGCCGCCTCCAAGAGACCCAGTACTTC.

The chain employs TRBV6-4 and TRBJ1-3; D possibly corresponds to TRBD1 (5 bases). The V end lost 0 bases, the J end lost 5 bases, and 11 bases lay between the germline ends. Germline V gives CDR1 MRHNA, CDR2 SNTAGT. The CDR3 contains 15 residues. The CDR3 region has the DNA TGTGCCAGCAGTGACTCGAGGGGCTGGCGAAACACCATATATTTT. Translation: CASSDSRGWRNTIYF.

V and J are TRBV11-2 and TRBJ1-1, with D unclear. Germline CDR1 and CDR2: SGHAT and FQNNGV. CDR3 size: 14 residues. The V end was cut by 3 bases, the J end by 1 base, with 9 bases between. CDR3 loop: CASSFNQKNTEAFF. In DNA, the CDR3 is TGTGCCAGCAGCTTCAACCAGAAGAACACTGAAGCTTTCTTT.

This chain connects TRBV5-1 to TRBJ2-4; TRBD2 agrees at 10 bases. V dropped 4 bases and J dropped 4; count of bases not matched to a gene: 2. Germline CDR1 and CDR2: SGHRS and YFSETQ. The CDR3 has 14 residues. CDR3 loop: CASSAGLAKNIQYF. The CDR3 coding sequence is TGCGCCAGCAGCGCGGGACTAGCGAAAAACATTCAGTACTTC. Complete variable domain (other parts from reference TRBV5-1 and TRBJ2-4): KAGVTQTPRYLIKTRGQQVTLSCSPISGHRSVSWYQQTPGQGLQFLFEYFSETQRNKGNFPGRFSGRQFSNSRSEMNVSTLELGDSALYLCASSAGLAKNIQYFGAGTRLSVL.

This clone was observed a handful of times. The V gene is TRBV10-3, the J gene TRBJ2-5, with a tentative D call TRBD1 (7 bases). Germline V gives CDR1 ENHRY, CDR2 SYGVKD. This CDR3 has 13 amino acids. The V end was cut by 10 bases, the J end by 2 bases, with 14 bases between. The CDR3 coding sequence is TGTGCCACGGGGGACAGATCGCAAGAGACCCAGTACTTC. It encodes CATGDRSQETQYF.

The CDR3 nucleotides read TGCGCCAGCAGCTCAAACTCTTGGGACAGCATCTACGAGCAGTACTTC. This encodes CASSSNSWDSIYEQYF. The V call is TRBV5-1, the J call TRBJ2-7; 7 bases agree with TRBD1. Germline-derived CDR1 and CDR2 are SGHRS and YFSETQ. The CDR3 extends over 16 amino acids. Germline trimming cut 3 bases from V and 3 bases from J; bases unmatched to any gene: 12.

The V and J genes are TRBV7-9 and TRBJ1-6, with D possibly being TRBD1 (6 bases). From germline, CDR1 is SEHNR and CDR2 FQNEAQ (reference sequence). The length of the CDR3 is 15 residues. V dropped 5 bases and J dropped 10 bases, with 18 bases sitting between them. The CDR3 reads CASSLSGAAYSPLHF. CDR3 nucleotide sequence: TGTGCCAGCAGCCTCTCAGGGGCAGCGTACTCACCCCTCCACTTT.

This CDR3 is CASRDGQGYEQYF. The CDR3 region has the DNA TGTGCCAGCAGAGATGGACAGGGCTACGAGCAGTACTTC. This chain links TRBV25-1 with TRBJ2-7; 8 bases align to TRBD1. This CDR3 has 13 amino acids. The trim removed 6 bases at V and 3 bases at J, leaving 4 bases unmatched. Germline loops: CDR1 MGHDK, CDR2 SYGVNS.

This clone was counted only a few times. The chain links TRBV6-6 to TRBJ2-7; no clear D. The CDR3 consists of 14 residues. CDR1 MNHNY and CDR2 SVGAGI come from the germline V gene (reference sequence). V was cut by 7 bases and J by 4 bases, with 17 bases left in between. CDR3 sequence reads: CASNQRAALYEQYF. As DNA, the CDR3 is TGTGCCAGCAATCAACGGGCGGCCTTATACGAGCAGTACTTC.

The rearrangement links TRBV25-1 to TRBJ1-1; 12 positions agree with TRBD1. Germline CDR1 MGHDK, CDR2 SYGVNS. This CDR3 spans 14 amino acids. Trimming cost V 8 bases and J 4 bases; bases outside gene matches: 5. CDR3 protein: CASWGTGGVTEAFF. As DNA, the CDR3 is TGTGCCAGCTGGGGGACAGGGGGCGTCACTGAAGCTTTCTTT. Based on the CDR3 plus reference TRBV25-1 and TRBJ1-1, the full variable domain is EADIYQTPRYLVIGTGKKITLECSQTMGHDKMYWYQQDPGMELHLIHYSYGVNSTEKGDLSSESTVSRIRTEHFPLTLESARPSHTSQYLCASWGTGGVTEAFFGQGTRLTVV.

This chain links TRBV7-3 with TRBJ2-1, with 8 bases identical to TRBD2. The CDR3 extends over 15 amino acids. Germline CDR1 SGHTA, CDR2 FQGTGA. J gave up 5 bases and V 4 bases, and 7 bases lay outside the gene matches. The CDR3 sequence: CASSSGLASNNEQFF. CDR3 nucleotides: TGTGCCAGCAGCTCAGGACTAGCCTCAAACAATGAGCAGTTCTTC.

The chain employs TRBV6-1 and TRBJ2-2; D is undetermined. This CDR3 is 11 amino acids long. The V gene lost 2 bases and the J gene lost 5 bases, with 0 bases spanning the gap. The germline CDR1 and CDR2 sequences are MNHNS and SASEGT. The CDR3 nucleotides read TGTGCCAGCAGTGAAACCGGGGAGCTGTTTTTT. As protein: CASSETGELFF.

The chain employs TRBV11-2 and TRBJ1-3; 8 nucleotides line up with TRBD1. Trimming cost V 4 bases and J 9 bases; bases outside gene matches: 5. This CDR3 contains 13 residues. The germline V gene has CDR1 SGHAT and CDR2 FQNNGV. CDR3 region: CASSSTGVGTIYF. The DNA for the CDR3 is TGTGCCAGCAGCTCGACAGGGGTTGGCACCATATATTTT.

The V gene is TRBV6-1, the J gene TRBJ2-1; 7 bases map to TRBD2. Germline trimming cut 0 bases from V and 7 bases from J; bases unmatched to any gene: 6. The V gene's germline CDR1 is MNHNS and CDR2 SASEGT. The CDR3 length is 15 residues. The CDR3 here is CASSEAGLGGNEQFF. CDR3 in DNA: TGTGCCAGCAGTGAAGCGGGACTGGGGGGGAATGAGCAGTTCTTC.

The gene calls are TRBV5-1 and TRBJ2-5, with 7 nucleotides matching TRBD1. In germline, CDR1 is SGHRS, CDR2 YFSETQ. J lost 3 bases, V lost 4 bases, and 6 bases had no gene match. The CDR3 extends over 14 amino acids. In nucleotides, the CDR3 is TGCGCCAGCAGCCCTAGTACAGGGGAAGAGACCCAGTACTTC. It specifies CASSPSTGEETQYF.

The rearrangement joins TRBV28 to TRBJ2-3; TRBD2 might be the D (5 bases). V was cut by 5 bases and J by 1 base, with 16 bases left in between. Germline V gives CDR1 MDHEN, CDR2 SYDVKM. CDR3 length equals 16 residues. CDR3 in amino acids: CASSLGVPAGTDTQYF. In nucleotides, the CDR3 is TGTGCCAGCAGTCTCGGGGTACCCGCCGGCACAGATACGCAGTATTTT.